What follows are 8 T cell receptor beta chains derived from one specimen sequenced in a study of blood T cell repertoires in COVID-19. Libraries were prepared by immunoSEQ multiplex PCR; TCRdb keeps only in-frame clonotypes and omits some of them. The sample shows some 83,000 clones, approximately 86% of them seen only once. Sequencing was carried out using peripheral blood. The source of these receptors is an elderly man with active or convalescent COVID-19.

This chain uses TRBV30 with TRBJ1-6; tentatively, D is TRBD1 (6 bases). The CDR3 contains 14 residues. V was trimmed by 2 bases and J by 8 bases, leaving 13 bases between them. The germline V gene encodes CDR1 GTSNPN and CDR2 SVGIG (reference sequence). CDR3 sequence (DNA): TGTGCCTGGAGTACAGGGTGGCGGGATTCACCCCTCCACTTT. Protein sequence: CAWSTGWRDSPLHF.

The chain combines TRBV11-2 with TRBJ2-1, with 7 bases lining up with TRBD2. This CDR3 has 16 residues. V was clipped by 5 bases and J by 8 bases; unmatched bases: 15. Germline V gives CDR1 SGHAT, CDR2 FQNNGV. The DNA for the CDR3 is TGTGCCAGCAGCGCCGCCGGGAACCGGGGAGGGGATGAGCAGTTCTTC. It is translated as CASSAAGNRGGDEQFF.

The chain recombines TRBV5-4 with TRBJ2-5; 8 nucleotides agree with TRBD2. Germline V gene data show CDR1 as SGHNT and CDR2 as YYREEE (reference sequence). Unmatched junction bases numbered 15, after V lost 4 bases and J lost 4 bases. The CDR3 is made up of 17 amino acids. The CDR3 here is CASSPGGAGAPGETQYF. CDR3 DNA sequence: TGTGCCAGCAGCCCTGGGGGAGCGGGGGCCCCCGGAGAGACCCAGTACTTC.

CDR3 amino acids: CASSLSGVGETQYF. The CDR3 region has the DNA TGTGCCAGCAGCTTATCCGGGGTAGGGGAGACCCAGTACTTC. This chain uses TRBV7-2 with TRBJ2-5, with a weak D call TRBD2 (5 bases). The CDR3 covers 14 residues. The germline CDR1 and CDR2 sequences are SGHTA and FQGNSA. Trimming shortened V by 2 bases and J by 5 bases, and 12 bases separated the two germline ends.

The rearrangement links TRBV9 to TRBJ2-5; 9 bases align to TRBD2. Trimming cost V 0 bases and J 5 bases; bases outside gene matches: 8. This CDR3 comprises 16 residues. Germline V CDR1 and CDR2: SGDLS, YYNGEE. CDR3 loop: CASSVAVLAGSETQYF. The DNA of the CDR3 is TGTGCCAGCAGCGTAGCGGTTCTAGCGGGAAGCGAGACCCAGTACTTC.

The chain couples TRBV7-3 to TRBJ2-3; 7 bases are shared with TRBD2. Per germline, CDR1 SGHTA and CDR2 FQGTGA. The J segment lost 3 bases and the V segment lost 1 base, leaving 10 bases of the junction unmatched. The CDR3 consists of 17 residues. The CDR3 DNA is TGTGCCAGCAGCTTAAAAGGAAGCGGGATGGGGACAGATACGCAGTATTTT. Its protein product is CASSLKGSGMGTDTQYF.

A remark on this clone: The junction departs from germline at one end; a sequencing error may be responsible. The rearrangement uses TRBV2 and TRBJ1-2, with 8 positions matching TRBD1. Germline lookup yields CDR1 SNHLY and CDR2 FYNNEI. The CDR3 sequence is 15 residues long. CDR3 in DNA: TGTACCAGCAGCCCCGCGGACAGGGCCGGGTATGGCTACACCTTC. Translating it yields CTSSPADRAGYGYTF.

The genes are TRBV5-5 and TRBJ1-4; no firm D call. The germline CDR1 and CDR2 sequences are SGHKS and YYEKEE (reference sequence). The CDR3 totals 15 residues. Trimming took off 0 bases at V and 8 bases at J, with 14 bases between the two ends. The CDR3 bases are TGTGCCAGCAGCTTGGTTTCGGGGATAGGGGAAAAACTGTTTTTT. Protein: CASSLVSGIGEKLFF.